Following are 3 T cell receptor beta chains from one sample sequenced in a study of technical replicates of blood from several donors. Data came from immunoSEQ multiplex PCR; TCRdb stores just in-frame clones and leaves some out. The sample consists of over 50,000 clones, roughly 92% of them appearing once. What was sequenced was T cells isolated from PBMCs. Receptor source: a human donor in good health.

CDR3 region: CASSFRRDTEAFF. CDR3 DNA: TGTGCCAGCAGCTTCCGGAGGGACACTGAAGCTTTCTTT. V gene TRBV7-3 combines with J gene TRBJ1-1; no firm D call. Germline V lookup: CDR1 SGHTA, CDR2 FQGTGA. CDR3 length: 13 amino acids. V dropped 3 bases and J dropped 3 bases, with 8 bases sitting between them.

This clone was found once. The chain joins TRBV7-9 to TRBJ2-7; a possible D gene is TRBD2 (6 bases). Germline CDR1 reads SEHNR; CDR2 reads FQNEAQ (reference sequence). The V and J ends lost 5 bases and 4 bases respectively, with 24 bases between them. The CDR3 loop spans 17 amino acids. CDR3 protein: CASSPATRRAGGYEQYF. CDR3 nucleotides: TGTGCCAGCAGCCCAGCGACTAGGAGGGCCGGAGGGTACGAGCAGTACTTC.

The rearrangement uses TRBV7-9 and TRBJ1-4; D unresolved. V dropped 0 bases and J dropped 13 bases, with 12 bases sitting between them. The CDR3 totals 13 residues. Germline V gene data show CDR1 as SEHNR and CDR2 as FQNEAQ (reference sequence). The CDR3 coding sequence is TGTGCCAGCAGCTTAGCCGCGAAGGGAGTACTGTTTTTT. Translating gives CASSLAAKGVLFF. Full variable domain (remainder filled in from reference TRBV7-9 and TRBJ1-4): DTGVSQNPRHKITKRGQNVTFRCDPISEHNRLYWYRQTLGQGPEFLTYFQNEAQLEKSRLLSDRFSAERPKGSFSTLEIQRTEQGDSAMYLCASSLAAKGVLFFGSGTQLSVL.